Below are 10 T cell receptor beta chains sequenced from a single sample in a study of shared clonotypes between healthy human individuals. Produced via immunoSEQ multiplex PCR; TCRdb's table is partial and in-frame only. In the table there are about 1,800,000 clones, about 95% of which are singletons. It was CD45RO-negative cells, positively selected for CCR7, that made up naive CD8 cells, with terminally differentiated effector memory CD45RA+ cells excluded. The sequenced sample was naive CD8+ T cells sorted from blood. These receptors all stem from a man between 18 and 29 years old in good health.

This rearrangement joins TRBV7-8 to TRBJ2-7; tentative D call: TRBD2 (6 bases). Germline CDR1 reads SGHVS; CDR2 reads FQNEAQ. The CDR3 runs 13 residues. V was pared by 6 bases and J by 1 base, with 10 bases between. The CDR3 DNA reads TGTGCCAGCAGGCACCGGGAGTCCTACGAGCAGTACTTC. It yields the protein CASRHRESYEQYF.

The J gene is TRBJ2-1, the V gene TRBV7-9; 9 bases fit TRBD1. The CDR3 extends over 16 amino acids. In germline, CDR1 is SEHNR, CDR2 FQNEAQ (reference sequence). The trim removed 6 bases at V and 6 bases at J, leaving 12 bases unmatched. The CDR3 DNA reads as TGTGCCAGCAGTTCCAGCTGGGGACAGGGACCCAATGAGCAGTTCTTC. This gives the protein CASSSSWGQGPNEQFF.

V is TRBV5-6 and J is TRBJ2-7, with TRBD2 identical over 15 bases. The V gene's germline CDR1 is SGHDT and CDR2 YYEEEE. This CDR3 has 17 residues. V dropped 2 bases and J dropped 0; count of bases not matched to a gene: 3. The CDR3 nucleotides read TGTGCCAGCAGCTTTGGGACTAGCGGGGGGAGCTCCTACGAGCAGTACTTC. It translates to CASSFGTSGGSSYEQYF.

This chain connects TRBV5-5 to TRBJ2-7; D is undetermined. This CDR3 has 12 residues. The germline gives CDR1 SGHKS, CDR2 YYEKEE (reference sequence). The V and J ends lost 1 base and 5 bases respectively, with 7 bases between them. Here the CDR3 reads CASSLQVDEQYF. CDR3 in DNA: TGTGCCAGCAGCTTGCAGGTCGACGAGCAGTACTTC.

To note about this clone: The same CDR3 also results from other DNA sequences found in this sample. The rearrangement links TRBV7-2 to TRBJ2-2, with a weak D call TRBD1 (6 bases). CDR1 and CDR2 (germline): SGHTA, FQGNSA. The CDR3 is 13 amino acids. With 5 bases removed from V and 5 bases from J, the gap between germline ends came to 9 bases. CDR3 DNA: TGTGCCAGCAGCAGCACAGGGACCGGGGAGCTGTTTTTT. It yields the protein CASSSTGTGELFF.

V usage is TRBV5-4 and J usage is TRBJ1-2; possible D gene TRBD1, 5 bases. V was shortened by 3 bases and J by 2 bases, with 5 bases between the two germline ends. CDR1 is SGHNT, CDR2 YYREEE, per germline (reference sequence). The CDR3 has 12 amino acids. The CDR3 loop is CASSSGNYGYTF. CDR3 coding DNA: TGTGCCAGCAGCTCAGGGAACTATGGCTACACCTTC.

The genes are TRBV6-6 and TRBJ1-4; D gene uncertain. CDR3 length: 12 residues. V was clipped by 4 bases and J by 5 bases, with 5 bases between them. The germline CDR1 and CDR2 sequences are MNHNY and SVGAGI (reference sequence). The CDR3 reads CASSLENEKLFF. The CDR3 region has the DNA TGTGCCAGCAGTTTAGAAAATGAAAAACTGTTTTTT.

This clone was counted only a few times. The chain couples TRBV2 to TRBJ1-5; the D gene is possibly TRBD1 (5 bases). Germline loops: CDR1 SNHLY, CDR2 FYNNEI. The CDR3 has 14 amino acids. V was pared by 6 bases and J by 6 bases, with 15 bases between. The CDR3 DNA follows: TGTGCCAGCAGGGTCATTGGGGGTTCTCAGCCCCAGCATTTT. This gives the protein CASRVIGGSQPQHF.

This clone was seen only once. The sample has other DNA sequences that encode this CDR3 too. The rearrangement uses TRBV9 and TRBJ2-7; perhaps TRBD2 as D (5 bases). The CDR3 covers 15 residues. Trimming removed 0 bases at V and 0 bases at J, with 10 bases between. Per germline, CDR1 SGDLS and CDR2 YYNGEE. CDR3 in DNA: TGTGCCAGCAGCGTAGCGAGCGGTGGCTCCTACGAGCAGTACTTC. Translation gives CASSVASGGSYEQYF.

The CDR3 here is CASSTGTGGYEQYF. In DNA, the CDR3 is TGTGCCAGCAGTACCGGGACAGGGGGGTACGAGCAGTACTTC. The gene calls are TRBV6-6 and TRBJ2-7; TRBD1 aligns across 11 bases. This CDR3 contains 14 residues. In germline, CDR1 is MNHNY, CDR2 SVGAGI (reference sequence). Trimming took 5 bases from V and 4 from J; bases not matched to a gene: 4.